This entry lists 15 T cell receptor beta chains sequenced from one sample in a study of Ad26.COV2.S vaccination and SARS-CoV-2 variants. The repertoire was sequenced with immunoSEQ multiplex PCR; TCRdb's copy has only in-frame clones and lacks some. The table includes about 410,000 clones, 80% to 90% detected once. Noted treatment: around 19 received Ad26.COV2.S at low or high dose, single or two shots; several received placebo; per-sample allocation not given. It was on day 63 after the first vaccine or placebo injection that samples were taken. The input for sequencing was peripheral blood, taken in a trial of Ad26.COV2.S vaccine versus placebo. The origin of the receptors is a person between 18 and 65 years old who received the Ad26.COV2.S COVID-19 vaccine or a placebo.

This rearrangement joins TRBV2 to TRBJ2-2, with unresolved D. V lost 6 bases, J lost 8 bases, and 7 bases lay in between. The CDR3 sequence is 11 residues long. Germline CDR1 is SNHLY and CDR2 is FYNNEI. The CDR3 DNA reads as TGTGCCAGCAGGATGTTGGGGGAGCTGTTTTTT. As protein: CASRMLGELFF.

The rearrangement uses TRBV4-3 and TRBJ2-5; 7 nucleotides align to TRBD1. The CDR3 is 17 residues long. Germline-derived CDR1 and CDR2 are LGHNA and YSLEER. V was pared by 1 base and J by 4 bases, with 12 bases of the junction left unmatched. The CDR3 nucleotides read TGCGCCAGCAGCCAAGGGGTGTCAGGGGGATCCTCAGAGACCCAGTACTTC. Amino acid sequence: CASSQGVSGGSSETQYF.

The rearrangement links TRBV6-6 to TRBJ2-6; possible D gene TRBD1, 5 bases. CDR1 MNHNY and CDR2 SVGAGI come from the germline V gene (reference sequence). The CDR3 sequence is 16 residues long. V lost 4 bases and J 3 bases, leaving 13 bases between the germline ends. The CDR3 reads CASSSTVTHGANVLTF. The CDR3 DNA reads TGTGCCAGCAGTTCGACAGTCACTCATGGGGCCAACGTCCTGACTTTC.

The chain joins TRBV5-5 to TRBJ2-5; the D is unclear. Germline V gene data show CDR1 as SGHKS and CDR2 as YYEKEE (reference sequence). This CDR3 has 13 amino acids. The ends were cut back, 1 base at V and 5 bases at J, with 9 bases in the middle. Here the CDR3 DNA reads TGTGCCAGCAGCTTGAACCCCCGGGAGACCCAGTACTTC. Translation: CASSLNPRETQYF.

V gene TRBV9 combines with J gene TRBJ1-6; possible D gene TRBD1, 5 bases. Looked up from germline, CDR1 is SGDLS and CDR2 is YYNGEE. The CDR3 extends over 14 amino acids. V dropped 4 bases and J dropped 7 bases, with 12 bases sitting between them. The CDR3: CASSLGGLNSPLHF. In DNA form, the CDR3 reads TGTGCCAGCAGCCTGGGGGGGTTAAATTCACCCCTCCACTTT. The full variable domain, its missing parts supplied by reference TRBV9 and TRBJ1-6, is DSGVTQTPKHLITATGQRVTLRCSPRSGDLSVYWYQQSLDQGLQFLIQYYNGEERAKGNILERFSAQQFPDLHSELNLSSLELGDSALYFCASSLGGLNSPLHFGNGTRLTVT.

The J gene is TRBJ1-5, the V gene TRBV19; 10 bases match TRBD1. Unmatched junction bases numbered 5, after V lost 4 bases and J lost 5 bases. The CDR3 spans 15 residues. CDR1 and CDR2 (germline): LNHDA, SQIVND (reference sequence). The chain's CDR3 is CASSTWDRGDQPQHF. Here the CDR3 DNA reads TGTGCCAGTAGTACCTGGGACAGGGGCGATCAGCCCCAGCATTTT.

V gene TRBV6-5 combines with J gene TRBJ2-5; 9 bases align to TRBD2. The CDR3 is made up of 15 amino acids. V trimming: 3 bases; J trimming: 1 base; junction bases outside the gene matches: 3. Per germline, CDR1 MNHEY and CDR2 SVGAGI. CDR3 sequence reads: CASSYTSGFQETQYF. The CDR3 DNA is TGTGCCAGCAGTTATACTAGCGGGTTCCAAGAGACCCAGTACTTC.

The V and J genes are TRBV27 and TRBJ1-5; 7 bases fit TRBD1. The V segment lost 6 bases and the J segment 4 bases; nucleotides outside the gene matches: 18. Germline assignment: CDR1 MNHEY and CDR2 SMNVEV (reference sequence). CDR3 length equals 18 residues. The CDR3 region is CASSLIPDRSARNQPQHF. The CDR3 bases are TGTGCCAGCAGCCTAATCCCGGACAGGTCGGCGAGGAATCAGCCCCAGCATTTT.

This chain uses TRBV2 with TRBJ1-5, with TRBD1 identical over 10 bases. V dropped 9 bases and J dropped 7; count of bases not matched to a gene: 9. Germline CDR1 is SNHLY and CDR2 is FYNNEI. The CDR3 is 14 residues long. CDR3 in DNA: TGTGCCAGGGGGGACAGGGGAGATCCCCAGCCCCAGCATTTT. Translation gives CARGDRGDPQPQHF.

The V gene is TRBV15, the J gene TRBJ1-2; a weak D match, TRBD1 (5 bases). From germline, CDR1 is LNHNV and CDR2 YYDKDF (reference sequence). V lost 0 bases, J lost 6 bases, and 11 bases lay in between. The CDR3 has 14 amino acids. The CDR3 nucleotides read TGTGCCACCAGCAGAGATCCCGGGGCAGATGGCTACACCTTC. This translates into CATSRDPGADGYTF.

This chain links TRBV4-1 with TRBJ2-5, with 9 bases fitting TRBD1. Germline assignment: CDR1 MGHRA and CDR2 YSYEKL. The trim removed 3 bases at V and 5 bases at J, leaving 4 bases unmatched. This CDR3 region has 14 residues. In DNA form, the CDR3 reads TGCGCCAGCAGCCAGGGACAGGGATACGAGACCCAGTACTTC. It specifies CASSQGQGYETQYF.

The chain carries TRBV27 and TRBJ1-5; no firm D call. V was clipped by 7 bases and J by 4 bases, with 14 bases between them. CDR1 MNHEY and CDR2 SMNVEV come from the germline V gene (reference sequence). This CDR3 is 14 amino acids long. CDR3 coding DNA: TGTGCCAGCAAGCAGGCGGGTTTTAATCAGCCCCAGCATTTT. Encoded protein: CASKQAGFNQPQHF.

The rearrangement uses TRBV5-8 and TRBJ2-1; TRBD2 matches at 12 bases. The CDR3 has 16 residues. Germline-derived CDR1 and CDR2 are SGHTS and YDEGEE. The J segment lost 6 bases and the V segment lost 4 bases, leaving 8 bases of the junction unmatched. The CDR3 is CASSLTLAGGPNEQFF. The DNA of the CDR3 is TGTGCCAGCAGCCTCACTCTAGCGGGGGGGCCCAATGAGCAGTTCTTC. The entire variable domain, with the rest obtained from reference TRBV5-8 and TRBJ2-1, is as follows: EAGVTQSPTHLIKTRGQQATLRCSPISGHTSVYWYQQALGLGLQFLLWYDEGEERNRGNFPPRFSGRQFPNYSSELNVNALELEDSALYLCASSLTLAGGPNEQFFGPGTRLTVL.

V is TRBV30 and J is TRBJ2-4; D may correspond to TRBD1 or TRBD2 (5 bases each). From germline, CDR1 is GTSNPN and CDR2 SVGIG (reference sequence). V lost 3 bases and J 0 bases, leaving 12 bases between the germline ends. The CDR3 consists of 15 residues. CDR3 region: CAWSPEGRAKNIQYF. CDR3 nucleotide sequence: TGTGCCTGGAGCCCCGAGGGGAGAGCCAAAAACATTCAGTACTTC.

The V gene is TRBV18, the J gene TRBJ1-1; 8 nucleotides agree with TRBD1. Germline V gene sequence: CDR1 KGHSH, CDR2 LQKENI. The CDR3 has 15 amino acids. J gave up 4 bases and V 0 bases, and 4 bases lay outside the gene matches. DNA for the CDR3: TGTGCCAGCTCACCACCCACAGGGGGTATCACTGAAGCTTTCTTT. Amino acids: CASSPPTGGITEAFF.